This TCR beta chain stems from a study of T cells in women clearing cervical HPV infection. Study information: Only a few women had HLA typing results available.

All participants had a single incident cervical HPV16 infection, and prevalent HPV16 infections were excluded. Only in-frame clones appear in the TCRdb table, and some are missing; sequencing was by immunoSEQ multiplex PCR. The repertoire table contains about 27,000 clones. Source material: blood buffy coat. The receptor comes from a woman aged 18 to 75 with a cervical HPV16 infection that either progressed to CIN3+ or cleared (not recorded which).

This CDR3 reads CASIGGGSYNEQFF. The CDR3 bases that were read are TGTGCCAGCATCGGGGGGGGGTCCTACAATGAG. The rearrangement links TRBV28 to TRBJ2-1, with 8 bases fitting TRBD2. Sequencing ends 3 residues short of the CDR3 end; the germline J gene provides the rest. Germline assignment: CDR1 MDHEN and CDR2 SYDVKM. The junction had 3 bases not matched to a gene; V was cut back by 7 bases and J by 1 base. The CDR3 totals 14 residues.